Following are 14 T cell receptor beta chains from one sample sequenced in a study of T cell responses to AZD1222 COVID-19 vaccine. TCRdb keeps only in-frame clones here, not all; method: immunoSEQ multiplex PCR. The table has around 140,000 clones, about 90% seen once. The sample in question was peripheral blood, obtained 28 days after the second AZD1222 dose. The receptors were gathered from an adult who received the AZD1222 COVID-19 vaccine.

The CDR3 DNA reads TGTGCCAGCACCCGACGGCGACAGGGCGGGCAGCCCCAGCATTTT. Amino acids: CASTRRRQGGQPQHF. The gene calls are TRBV2 and TRBJ1-5, with 7 bases that match TRBD1. The V and J ends lost 7 bases and 7 bases, in that order; junction bases with no gene match: 13. The CDR3 totals 15 residues. Germline V gene lookup returns CDR1 SNHLY and CDR2 FYNNEI.

The gene calls are TRBV30 and TRBJ1-1; 8 nucleotides match TRBD1. The CDR3 sequence is 16 residues long. With V trimmed by 0 bases and J by 5 bases, 11 bases remained unmatched. Germline loops: CDR1 GTSNPN, CDR2 SVGIG (reference sequence). CDR3 nucleotides: TGTGCCTGGAGTGTACGGTGGACAGGGAGGAATACTGAAGCTTTCTTT. Encoded protein: CAWSVRWTGRNTEAFF.

CDR3 nucleotides: TGTGCCAGCAGCCAGTTAATGGATTCACCCCTCCACTTT. Protein product: CASSQLMDSPLHF. V usage is TRBV14 and J usage is TRBJ1-6; D uncertain. The CDR3 covers 13 residues. Germline CDR1 reads SGHDN; CDR2 reads FVKESK. V was trimmed by 3 bases and J by 8 bases, leaving 8 bases between them. Looking up the rest from reference TRBV14 and TRBJ1-6 gives the full variable domain: EAGVTQFPSHSVIEKGQTVTLRCDPISGHDNLYWYRRVMGKEIKFLLHFVKESKQDESGMPNNRFLAERTGGTYSTLKVQPAELEDSGVYFCASSQLMDSPLHFGNGTRLTVT.

This clone came up once. The genes are TRBV5-1 and TRBJ2-1; tentatively, D is TRBD1 (5 bases). V dropped 0 bases and J dropped 5 bases, with 9 bases sitting between them. The length of the CDR3 is 14 residues. CDR1 and CDR2 (germline): SGHRS, YFSETQ. In DNA form, the CDR3 reads TGCGCCAGCAGCTTGGAAGGGGTGGACAATGAGCAGTTCTTC. Residues: CASSLEGVDNEQFF.

This chain joins TRBV7-2 and TRBJ1-4; 8 bases agree with TRBD1. The CDR3 has 14 amino acids. CDR1 is SGHTA and CDR2 is FQGNSA in the germline V gene. V lost 4 bases to trimming and J lost 6 bases; unmatched junction nucleotides: 4. The CDR3 region is CASSWTGPDEKLFF. The CDR3 DNA sequence: TGTGCCAGCAGCTGGACAGGGCCAGATGAAAAACTGTTTTTT.

CDR3 DNA sequence: TGTGCCAGCAGTTACTCGGGGGGCGCGGATGAAAAACTGTTTTTT. This sequence encodes CASSYSGGADEKLFF. This chain links TRBV6-6 with TRBJ1-4; D perhaps matches TRBD1 (6 bases). The CDR3 contains 15 residues. Trimming left V 0 bases short and J 6 bases short, with 11 bases between. The germline V gene has CDR1 MNHNY and CDR2 SVGAGI (reference sequence).

This clone was seen a single time. The chain joins TRBV2 to TRBJ2-2, with 10 bases that match TRBD1. This CDR3 comprises 16 residues. Germline V gene sequence: CDR1 SNHLY, CDR2 FYNNEI. Trimming at V came to 1 base and at J to 7 bases, leaving 6 bases not matched to a gene. CDR3 loop: CASSEGGQGKVGELFF. CDR3 in DNA: TGTGCCAGCAGTGAAGGGGGACAGGGGAAGGTCGGGGAGCTGTTTTTT.

The chain couples TRBV10-1 to TRBJ1-3; D remains ambiguous. The CDR3 is 15 residues long. V lost 5 bases to trimming and J lost 4 bases, with 15 bases between them. The germline gives CDR1 WNHNN, CDR2 SYGVQD (reference sequence). For the CDR3, the DNA is TGCGCCAGCAGTTGGACGGACTCGGGAGGAAACACCATATATTTT. Its translation: CASSWTDSGGNTIYF.

The chain is built from TRBV19 and TRBJ2-3; D tentatively fits TRBD1 or TRBD2 (6 bases each). The ends were cut back, 5 bases at V and 2 bases at J, with 14 bases in the middle. In germline, CDR1 is LNHDA, CDR2 SQIVND (reference sequence). The CDR3 loop spans 15 amino acids. CDR3 nucleotide sequence: TGTGCCAGTAGTCCAGGGGAGGCCTTCACAGATACGCAGTATTTT. As protein: CASSPGEAFTDTQYF. Full variable domain (missing parts from reference TRBV19 and TRBJ2-3): DGGITQSPKYLFRKEGQNVTLSCEQNLNHDAMYWYRQDPGQGLRLIYYSQIVNDFQKGDIAEGYSVSREKKESFPLTVTSAQKNPTAFYLCASSPGEAFTDTQYFGPGTRLTVL.

J is TRBJ1-2 and V is TRBV10-3; D remains unclear. V was clipped by 4 bases and J by 8 bases, with 8 bases between them. Germline-derived CDR1 and CDR2 are ENHRY and SYGVKD. The CDR3 is made up of 11 amino acids. CDR3 loop: CAISVSGGYTF. The CDR3, as DNA: TGTGCCATCAGTGTCTCGGGAGGCTACACCTTC.

V is TRBV14 and J is TRBJ2-1, with D uncertain. Germline CDR1 SGHDN, CDR2 FVKESK. The CDR3 spans 11 residues. The V end was cut by 3 bases, the J end by 7 bases, with 4 bases between. CDR3 nucleotide sequence: TGTGCCAGCAGCCATGGTAATGAGCAGTTCTTC. Translating gives CASSHGNEQFF.

The chain links TRBV4-3 to TRBJ1-3; D is perhaps TRBD1 (5 bases). Between the trimmed V and J ends, which lost 0 bases and 10 bases, there was a span of 13 bases. The CDR3 has 14 residues. Germline CDR1 is LGHNA and CDR2 is YSLEER. Written as DNA, the CDR3 is TGCGCCAGCAGCCAAGAAACAGGTCCGCGGACCATATATTTT. Its protein product is CASSQETGPRTIYF.

The CDR3 protein is CASSLLINEKLFF. The DNA of the CDR3 is TGTGCCAGCAGTTTACTGATTAATGAAAAACTGTTTTTT. The V call is TRBV28, the J call TRBJ1-4, with D hard to call. Trimming took off 2 bases at V and 4 bases at J, with 5 bases between the two ends. Germline V gives CDR1 MDHEN, CDR2 SYDVKM. The CDR3 spans 13 residues. The variable domain in full, completed from reference TRBV28 and TRBJ1-4, reads DVKVTQSSRYLVKRTGEKVFLECVQDMDHENMFWYRQDPGLGLRLIYFSYDVKMKEKGDIPEGYSVSREKKERFSLILESASTNQTSMYLCASSLLINEKLFFGSGTQLSVL.

This chain connects TRBV9 to TRBJ2-2; TRBD2 aligns across 7 bases. The V gene end was trimmed by 3 bases and the J gene end by 3 bases; junction bases not matched to a gene: 5. This CDR3 has 15 amino acids. The germline V gene encodes CDR1 SGDLS and CDR2 YYNGEE. CDR3 amino acids: CASSAWAGDTGELFF. The CDR3 nucleotides read TGTGCCAGCAGCGCCTGGGCGGGGGACACCGGGGAGCTGTTTTTT. Based on the CDR3 plus reference TRBV9 and TRBJ2-2, the full variable domain is DSGVTQTPKHLITATGQRVTLRCSPRSGDLSVYWYQQSLDQGLQFLIQYYNGEERAKGNILERFSAQQFPDLHSELNLSSLELGDSALYFCASSAWAGDTGELFFGEGSRLTVL.